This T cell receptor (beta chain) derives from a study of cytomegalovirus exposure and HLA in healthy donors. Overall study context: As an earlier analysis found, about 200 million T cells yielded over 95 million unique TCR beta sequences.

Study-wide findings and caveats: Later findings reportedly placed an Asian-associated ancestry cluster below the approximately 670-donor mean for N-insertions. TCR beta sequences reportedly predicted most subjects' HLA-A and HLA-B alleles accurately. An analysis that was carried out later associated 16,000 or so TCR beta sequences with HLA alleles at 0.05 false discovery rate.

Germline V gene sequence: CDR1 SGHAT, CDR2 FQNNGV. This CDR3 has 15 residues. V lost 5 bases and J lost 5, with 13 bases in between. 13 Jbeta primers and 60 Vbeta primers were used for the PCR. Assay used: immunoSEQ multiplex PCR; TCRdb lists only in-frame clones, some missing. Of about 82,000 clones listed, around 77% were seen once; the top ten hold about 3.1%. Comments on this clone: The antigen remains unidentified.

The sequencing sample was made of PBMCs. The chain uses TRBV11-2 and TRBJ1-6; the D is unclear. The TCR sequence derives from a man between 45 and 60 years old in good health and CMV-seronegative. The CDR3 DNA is TGTGCCAGCAGCGCCGGGAGGGAGAATAATTCACCCCTCCACTTT. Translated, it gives CASSAGRENNSPLHF.